The entry below gives a single T cell receptor beta chain sequence along with its context. What it binds is unknown. The data were obtained in a study of blood T cells in healthy people across ages. Through a sample-barcoded 5' primer and a J-beta primer mix, a second PCR was run for roughly 6 to 12 cycles. The authors tagged each cDNA molecule using a template-switch adaptor with 12 random nucleotides. A single record per CDR3 protein comes from TCRdb applying MiXCR to the 5' RACE reads. The sample lists about 780,000 distinct CDR3 sequences; around 50% were seen once. Donor samples were obtained from healthy Caucasian individuals from Russia, aged about 6 to 95. Regarding the study as a whole: As age increased, TCR beta diversity per million T cells fell in a roughly linear fashion.

Germline CDR1 and CDR2: MNHEY and SMNVEV (reference sequence). V was trimmed by 7 bases and J by 11 bases, leaving 20 bases between them. This CDR3 spans 13 amino acids. The chain combines TRBV27 with TRBJ2-5, with D possibly matching TRBD1 (5 bases). The source is a man older than 75 in good health. Material: blood. CDR3 DNA sequence: TGTGCCAGCACCCAGGGCCGTGGTGCTGAGCAGTACTTC. Translation: CASTQGRGAEQYF.